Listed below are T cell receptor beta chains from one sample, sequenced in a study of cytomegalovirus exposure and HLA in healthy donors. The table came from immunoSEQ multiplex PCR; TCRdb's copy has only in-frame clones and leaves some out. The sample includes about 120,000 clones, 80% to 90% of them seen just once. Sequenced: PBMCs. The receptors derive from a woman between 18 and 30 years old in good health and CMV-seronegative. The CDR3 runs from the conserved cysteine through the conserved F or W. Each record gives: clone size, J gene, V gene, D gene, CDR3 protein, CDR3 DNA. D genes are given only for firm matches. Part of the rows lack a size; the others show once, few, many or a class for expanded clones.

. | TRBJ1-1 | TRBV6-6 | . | CASTTSGAAFF | TGTGCCAGCACCACTTCAGGGGCCGCTTTCTTT
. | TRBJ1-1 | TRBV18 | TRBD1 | CASSPLQGIVSEAFF | TGTGCCAGCTCACCCTTACAGGGGATCGTGTCTGAAGCTTTCTTT
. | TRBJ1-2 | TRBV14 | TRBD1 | CASSPRTGGGYTF | TGTGCCAGCAGCCCCCGGACAGGTGGCGGCTACACCTTC
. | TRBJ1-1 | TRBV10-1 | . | CASSGPERTEAFF | TGCGCCAGCAGTGGGCCGGAGAGGACTGAAGCTTTCTTT
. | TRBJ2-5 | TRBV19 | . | CASGLDGGEETQYF | TGTGCCAGCGGGCTGGACGGAGGTGAGGAGACCCAGTACTTC
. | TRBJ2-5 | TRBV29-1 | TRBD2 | CSVVGTSGARWTQYF | TGCAGCGTTGTGGGGACTAGCGGGGCTCGGTGGACCCAGTACTTC
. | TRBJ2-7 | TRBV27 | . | CASSDVPGHEQYF | TGTGCCAGCAGTGATGTGCCGGGTCACGAGCAGTACTTC
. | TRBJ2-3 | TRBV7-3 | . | CASSQGSDTQYF | TGTGCCAGCTCGCAGGGGTCAGATACGCAGTATTTT
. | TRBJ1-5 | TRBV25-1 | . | CASSPGGRSNQPQHF | TGTGCCAGCAGTCCGGGGGGGCGAAGCAATCAGCCCCAGCATTTT
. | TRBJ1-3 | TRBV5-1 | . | CASSLAPPDSGNTIYF | TGCGCCAGCAGCTTGGCCCCGCCAGACTCTGGAAACACCATATATTTT
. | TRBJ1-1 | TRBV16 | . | CASSQSPRVDTEAFF | TGTGCCAGCAGCCAATCGCCGAGGGTTGACACTGAAGCTTTCTTT
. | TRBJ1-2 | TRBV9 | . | CASSVDAGSGYTF | TGTGCCAGCAGCGTAGATGCCGGGAGCGGCTACACCTTC
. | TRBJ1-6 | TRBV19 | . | CASRPTEFLSPLHF | TGTGCCAGTAGACCGACAGAGTTCCTCTCACCCCTCCACTTT
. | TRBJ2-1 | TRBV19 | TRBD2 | CASSTSGGAINEQFF | TGTGCCAGTAGTACTAGCGGGGGGGCGATCAATGAGCAGTTCTTC
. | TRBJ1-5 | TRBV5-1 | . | CASGRTPNQPQHF | TGCGCCAGTGGGCGGACTCCCAATCAGCCCCAGCATTTT
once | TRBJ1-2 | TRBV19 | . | CASRVGQGTSSIFGYTF | TGTGCCAGTAGGGTTGGCCAGGGCACCTCCTCTATTTTCGGCTACACCTTC
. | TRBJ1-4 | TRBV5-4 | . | CASSLDPPIGTNEKLFF | TGTGCCAGCAGCTTGGATCCCCCAATCGGGACTAATGAAAAACTGTTTTTT
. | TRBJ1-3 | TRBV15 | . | CATSRDYQASGNTIYF | TGTGCCACCAGCAGAGATTATCAAGCCTCTGGAAACACCATATATTTT
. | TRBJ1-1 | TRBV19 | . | CASSPGNTEAFF | TGTGCCAGTAGCCCGGGGAACACTGAAGCTTTCTTT
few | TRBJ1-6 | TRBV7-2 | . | CASRAGSLNSPLHF | TGTGCCAGCAGGGCCGGGTCTCTCAATTCACCCCTCCACTTT
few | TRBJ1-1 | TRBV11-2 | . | CASSLGGGRLTEAFF | TGTGCCAGCAGCTTGGGAGGCGGGCGGCTAACTGAAGCTTTCTTT
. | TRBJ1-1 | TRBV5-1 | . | CASSFQVDTEAFF | TGCGCCAGCAGCTTCCAGGTGGACACTGAAGCTTTCTTT
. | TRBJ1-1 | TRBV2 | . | CASSEITVLGAFF | TGTGCCAGCAGTGAAATCACGGTCCTCGGGGCTTTCTTT
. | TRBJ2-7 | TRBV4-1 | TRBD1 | CASSQLQGKSYEQYF | TGCGCCAGCAGCCAACTACAGGGGAAATCCTACGAGCAGTACTTC
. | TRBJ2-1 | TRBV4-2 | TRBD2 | CASSQERGGTYNEQFF | TGTGCCAGCAGCCAAGAACGGGGGGGCACCTACAATGAGCAGTTCTTC
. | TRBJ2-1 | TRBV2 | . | CASSEAIRGVNEQFF | TGTGCCAGCAGTGAAGCCATCAGAGGTGTGAATGAGCAGTTCTTC
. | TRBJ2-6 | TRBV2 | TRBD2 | CASSENGGGSDGANVLTF | TGTGCCAGCAGTGAAAACGGGGGGGGCTCTGACGGGGCCAACGTCCTGACTTTC